The sequence of this TCR beta chain was determined in a study of cytomegalovirus exposure and HLA in healthy donors. The PCR was carried out with 60 Vbeta primers and 13 Jbeta primers. The data were produced by immunoSEQ multiplex PCR, yet TCRdb's version contains in-frame clones alone and is incomplete. The table has 60,000 to 65,000 clones, approximately 89% seen once. The CDR3 runs 13 residues. Germline V CDR1 and CDR2: MDHEN, SYDVKM. J was trimmed by 2 bases and V by 6 bases; bases with no gene match: 1. This clone showed up just once. The receptor was derived from a man younger than 35 in good health and CMV-seronegative. What was sequenced was PBMCs. The chain combines TRBV28 with TRBJ1-5, with 7 positions matching TRBD1. CDR3 residues: CASSTGGNQPQHF. CDR3 nucleotides: TGTGCCAGCAGCACAGGGGGCAATCAGCCCCAGCATTTT.